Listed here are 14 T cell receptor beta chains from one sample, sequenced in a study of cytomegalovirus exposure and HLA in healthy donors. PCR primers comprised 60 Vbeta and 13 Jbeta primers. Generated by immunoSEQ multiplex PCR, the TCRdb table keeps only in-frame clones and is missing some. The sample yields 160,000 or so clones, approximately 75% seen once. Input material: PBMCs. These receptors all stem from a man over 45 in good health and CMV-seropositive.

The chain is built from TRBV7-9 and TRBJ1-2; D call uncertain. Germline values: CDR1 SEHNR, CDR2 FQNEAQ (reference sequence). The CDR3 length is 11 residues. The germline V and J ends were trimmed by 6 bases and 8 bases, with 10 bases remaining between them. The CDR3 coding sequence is TGTGCCAGCAGTCCAGAGGAAGGCTACACCTTC. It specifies CASSPEEGYTF.

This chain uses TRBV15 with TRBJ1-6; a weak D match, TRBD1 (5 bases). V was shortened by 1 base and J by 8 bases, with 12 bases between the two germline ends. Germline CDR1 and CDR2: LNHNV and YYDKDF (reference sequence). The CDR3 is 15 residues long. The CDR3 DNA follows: TGTGCCACCAGCAGAGTTACGCAGGGATATTCACCCCTCCACTTT. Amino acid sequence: CATSRVTQGYSPLHF.

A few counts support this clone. This CDR3 is CASSVSSPKETQYF. In DNA, the CDR3 is TGCGCCAGCAGTGTCTCTAGCCCCAAAGAGACCCAGTACTTC. This chain connects TRBV10-2 to TRBJ2-5, with D maybe TRBD2 (5 bases). The CDR3 runs to 14 residues. Germline CDR1 and CDR2: WSHSY and SAAADI. V dropped 4 bases and J dropped 3 bases, with 12 bases sitting between them.

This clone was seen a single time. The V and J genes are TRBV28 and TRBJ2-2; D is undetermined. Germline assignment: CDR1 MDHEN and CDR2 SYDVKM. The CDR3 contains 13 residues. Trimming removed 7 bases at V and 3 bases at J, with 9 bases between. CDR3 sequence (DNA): TGTGCCAGCACGAGGTTGGACACCGGGGAGCTGTTTTTT. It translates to CASTRLDTGELFF.

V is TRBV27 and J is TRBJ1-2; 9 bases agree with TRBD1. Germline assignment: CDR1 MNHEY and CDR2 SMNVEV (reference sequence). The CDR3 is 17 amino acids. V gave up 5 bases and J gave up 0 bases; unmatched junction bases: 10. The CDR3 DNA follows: TGTGCCAGCAGTCTCCGGACAGGGGCTTTAGCTAACTATGGCTACACCTTC. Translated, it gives CASSLRTGALANYGYTF.

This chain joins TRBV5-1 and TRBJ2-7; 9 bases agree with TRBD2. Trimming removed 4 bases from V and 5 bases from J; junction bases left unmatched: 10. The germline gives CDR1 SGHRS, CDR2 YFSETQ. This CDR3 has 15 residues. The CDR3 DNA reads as TGCGCCAGCAGCCTGGGGGGCGGGGGGGCCCACGAGCAGTACTTC. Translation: CASSLGGGGAHEQYF.

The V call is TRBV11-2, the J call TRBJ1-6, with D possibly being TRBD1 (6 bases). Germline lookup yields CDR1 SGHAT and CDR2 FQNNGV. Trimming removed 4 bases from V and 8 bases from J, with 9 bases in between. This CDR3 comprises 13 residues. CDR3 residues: CASSSQGYSPLHF. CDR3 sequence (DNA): TGTGCCAGCAGCTCCCAGGGGTATTCACCCCTCCACTTT.

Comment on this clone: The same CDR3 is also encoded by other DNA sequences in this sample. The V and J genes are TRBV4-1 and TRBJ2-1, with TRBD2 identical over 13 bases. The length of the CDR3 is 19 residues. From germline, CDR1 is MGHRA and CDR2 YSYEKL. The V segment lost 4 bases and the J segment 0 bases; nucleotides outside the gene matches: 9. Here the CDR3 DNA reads TGCGCCAGCAGCCTTCGGACTAGCGGGGGCTCAAGCTCCTACAATGAGCAGTTCTTC. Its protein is CASSLRTSGGSSSYNEQFF.

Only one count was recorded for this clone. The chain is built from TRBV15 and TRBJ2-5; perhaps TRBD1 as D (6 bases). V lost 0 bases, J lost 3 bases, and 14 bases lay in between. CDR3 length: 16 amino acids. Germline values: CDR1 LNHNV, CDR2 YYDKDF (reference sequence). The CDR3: CATSRDLGGRKETQYF. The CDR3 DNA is TGTGCCACCAGCAGAGATTTAGGGGGTCGCAAAGAGACCCAGTACTTC.

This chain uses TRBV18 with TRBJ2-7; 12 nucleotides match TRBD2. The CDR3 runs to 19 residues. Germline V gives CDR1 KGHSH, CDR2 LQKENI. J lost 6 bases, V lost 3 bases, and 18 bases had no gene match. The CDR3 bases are TGTGCCAGCTCACCCCCGTTTATGGCACTAGCGGGGGGCGGGAGCGAGCAGTACTTC. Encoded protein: CASSPPFMALAGGGSEQYF.

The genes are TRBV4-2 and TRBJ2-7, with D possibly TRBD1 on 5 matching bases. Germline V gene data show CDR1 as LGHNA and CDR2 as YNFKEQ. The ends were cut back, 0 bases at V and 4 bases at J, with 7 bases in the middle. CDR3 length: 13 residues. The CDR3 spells CASSQERQYEQYF. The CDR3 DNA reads TGTGCCAGCAGCCAAGAGAGACAGTACGAGCAGTACTTC.

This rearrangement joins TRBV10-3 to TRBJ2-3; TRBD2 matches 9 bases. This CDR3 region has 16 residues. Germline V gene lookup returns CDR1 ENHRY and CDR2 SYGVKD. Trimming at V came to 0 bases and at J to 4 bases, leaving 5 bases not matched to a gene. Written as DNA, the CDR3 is TGTGCCATCAGTGAGTCGGTAGCGGGGGTGGCAGATACGCAGTATTTT. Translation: CAISESVAGVADTQYF.

The chain's CDR3 is CAISESVSRTYGYTF. The CDR3 DNA reads TGTGCCATCAGTGAGTCGGTCTCTAGAACCTATGGCTACACCTTC. V gene TRBV10-3 combines with J gene TRBJ1-2; D is undetermined. V lost 0 bases to trimming and J lost 4 bases, with 12 bases between them. Germline V gene sequence: CDR1 ENHRY, CDR2 SYGVKD. The CDR3 totals 15 residues.

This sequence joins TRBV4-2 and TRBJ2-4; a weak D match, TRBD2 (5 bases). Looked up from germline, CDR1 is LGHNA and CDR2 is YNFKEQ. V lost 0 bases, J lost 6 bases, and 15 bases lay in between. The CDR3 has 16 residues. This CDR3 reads CASSQDSRGSRNIQYF. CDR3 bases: TGTGCCAGCAGCCAAGATTCTAGAGGGTCCAGAAACATTCAGTACTTC.